This T cell receptor (beta chain) was retrieved from a study of T cells after yellow fever vaccination. At the level of the study: SMART-Seq v4 Ultra Low Input handled preparation of low-cell-number fractions. General study points: Subsequent booster samples again held most clones from primary vaccination (around 96% CD4, about 90% CD8). Clonotypes found in both CD4 and CD8 compartments made up a small share.

TCRdb ran MiXCR on the 5' RACE reads and lists one entry per CDR3 protein. The data contain approximately 580,000 distinct CDR3 sequences, about a sixth of them singletons. In regard to this clonotype: What it binds is unknown.

The J segment lost 4 bases and the V segment lost 8 bases, leaving 4 bases of the junction unmatched. This CDR3 has 13 amino acids. Germline assignment: CDR1 MNHNS and CDR2 SASEGT. This specimen was PBMCs, taken roughly 5 days after the first yellow fever vaccination. This rearrangement joins TRBV6-1 to TRBJ1-4, with 7 bases matching TRBD1. The clonotype originates from a man between 18 and 35 years old who received the YFV17D yellow fever vaccine. This chain's CDR3 is CASRDSRNEKLFF. The CDR3 DNA reads as TGTGCCAGCCGGGACAGCCGTAATGAAAAACTGTTTTTT.